This entry lists 27 T cell receptor beta chains sequenced from one sample in a study of control samples from healthy donors and cancer patients (dated by TCRdb to 2020 to 2021). To prepare the library, the immunoSEQ multiplex PCR assay was applied. TCRdb obtained this table from immuneACCESS and retained in-frame rearrangements with V and J assigned. These tables miss some clones; where compared with another copy, unresolved V genes account for less than half of the shortfall, and the remainder is unexplained. The sample profile shows some 160,000 clones; around 95% of them were found once. The top ten hold about 8.5% of the sample. Specimen: blood. The receptors originated from a woman aged 40 to 55 in good health.

The chain is built from TRBV10-3 and TRBJ1-2, with D perhaps TRBD1 (5 bases). The germline CDR1 and CDR2 sequences are ENHRY and SYGVKD. The germline V and J ends were trimmed by 0 bases and 4 bases, with 12 bases remaining between them. This CDR3 comprises 15 residues. The CDR3 DNA is TGTGCCATCAGTGAGTCAGGGCAGGGCGCCTATGGCTACACCTTC. Translated, it gives CAISESGQGAYGYTF.

This clone has just one count. The V gene is TRBV7-3, the J gene TRBJ1-1; no firm D call. Germline CDR1 reads SGHTA; CDR2 reads FQGTGA. Trimming stripped 5 bases from V and 1 base from J, with 11 bases between. The CDR3 runs to 14 residues. The CDR3 is CASSLGKGNTEAFF. The CDR3 DNA sequence: TGTGCCAGCAGCCTAGGGAAGGGGAACACTGAAGCTTTCTTT.

For this clone: Other nucleotide sequences from this sample produce the same CDR3. V gene TRBV5-1 combines with J gene TRBJ1-2, with D possibly being TRBD1 (6 bases). This CDR3 has 14 residues. V lost 1 base and J lost 5, with 12 bases in between. CDR1 and CDR2 from the germline V gene are SGHRS and YFSETQ. The CDR3 loop reads CASSLTGAGYGYTF. The CDR3 DNA is TGCGCCAGCAGCTTGACGGGGGCCGGTTATGGCTACACCTTC.

The chain employs TRBV6-4 and TRBJ2-3; D possibly corresponds to TRBD1 (5 bases). The CDR3 runs to 16 residues. Germline CDR1 is MRHNA and CDR2 is SNTAGT. Trimming took off 0 bases at V and 0 bases at J, with 10 bases between the two ends. The CDR3 nucleotides read TGTGCCAGCAGTGACTCGCCAGGGCGGAGCACAGATACGCAGTATTTT. Translation: CASSDSPGRSTDTQYF.

The chain has TRBV27 and TRBJ2-2, with D hard to call. Trimming took off 6 bases at V and 5 bases at J, with 10 bases between the two ends. CDR3 size: 13 residues. The germline gives CDR1 MNHEY, CDR2 SMNVEV (reference sequence). CDR3 sequence reads: CASRRMGTGELFF. For the CDR3, the DNA is TGTGCCAGCAGGCGGATGGGGACCGGGGAGCTGTTTTTT.

The chain links TRBV19 to TRBJ1-4; D not resolved. This CDR3 has 14 residues. Germline assignment: CDR1 LNHDA and CDR2 SQIVND (reference sequence). Between the trimmed V and J ends, which lost 5 bases and 0 bases, there was a span of 7 bases. CDR3 sequence reads: CASSSPATNEKLFF. As DNA, the CDR3 is TGTGCCAGTAGTTCTCCGGCAACTAATGAAAAACTGTTTTTT. Supplemented by reference TRBV19 and TRBJ1-4, the full variable domain reads DGGITQSPKYLFRKEGQNVTLSCEQNLNHDAMYWYRQDPGQGLRLIYYSQIVNDFQKGDIAEGYSVSREKKESFPLTVTSAQKNPTAFYLCASSSPATNEKLFFGSGTQLSVL.

The genes are TRBV9 and TRBJ2-1; 9 bases are shared with TRBD1. The CDR3 has 18 amino acids. From germline, CDR1 is SGDLS and CDR2 YYNGEE. After removal of 4 bases from V and 8 bases from J, the junction contained 19 bases not matched to a gene. The CDR3 nucleotides are TGTGCCAGCAGCAAACGGACAGGGGACGGGAGGACCGGGGATGAGCAGTTCTTC. It yields the protein CASSKRTGDGRTGDEQFF.

The rearrangement links TRBV6-5 to TRBJ1-1; D may be TRBD1 (6 bases). The CDR3 loop spans 13 amino acids. Germline V gene data show CDR1 as MNHEY and CDR2 as SVGAGI. V shed 7 bases and J shed 3 bases, with 12 bases lying between them. Here the CDR3 DNA reads TGTGCCAGCAAACTCGACAGGCACACTGAAGCTTTCTTT. Its translation is CASKLDRHTEAFF.

This chain links TRBV29-1 with TRBJ2-2; perhaps TRBD1 as D (6 bases). CDR1 and CDR2 from the germline V gene are SQVTM and ANQGSEA. This CDR3 region has 13 residues. V was shortened by 4 bases and J by 2 bases, with 8 bases between the two germline ends. The CDR3 DNA is TGCAGCGTTGGACAGGTTAACACCGGGGAGCTGTTTTTT. Its translation: CSVGQVNTGELFF.

The chain combines TRBV5-1 with TRBJ2-3, with TRBD2 matching over 10 bases. V gave up 6 bases and J gave up 0 bases; unmatched junction bases: 7. CDR3 length: 16 amino acids. From germline, CDR1 is SGHRS and CDR2 YFSETQ. The DNA of the CDR3 is TGCGCCAGCACCTTTCGGACTAGCGGTAGCACAGATACGCAGTATTTT. Translation gives CASTFRTSGSTDTQYF.

CDR3 bases: TGTGCCAGCAGTCCGAACAGGGGCTATCAGCCCCAGCATTTT. As protein: CASSPNRGYQPQHF. The chain has TRBV3-1 (or the pseudogene TRBV3-2) and TRBJ1-5; 7 bases fit TRBD1. CDR1 and CDR2 from the germline V gene are LGHDT and YNNKEL (reference sequence). The CDR3 consists of 14 residues. V trimming: 6 bases; J trimming: 5 bases; junction bases outside the gene matches: 7.

This chain uses TRBV3-1 (or the pseudogene TRBV3-2) with TRBJ1-5, with D uncertain. V was clipped by 2 bases and J by 0 bases, with 20 bases between them. Germline V gene data show CDR1 as LGHDT and CDR2 as YNNKEL (reference sequence). The CDR3 totals 19 residues. The chain's CDR3 is CASSQRTTDSIYSNQPQHF. In nucleotides, the CDR3 is TGTGCCAGCAGCCAAAGAACCACCGACTCCATATATAGCAATCAGCCCCAGCATTTT.

This clone was recorded only once. This chain uses TRBV4-3 with TRBJ1-6, with 7 bases lining up with TRBD1. The V segment lost 1 base and the J segment 11 bases; nucleotides outside the gene matches: 8. Germline loops: CDR1 LGHNA, CDR2 YSLEER. CDR3 length equals 15 residues. The CDR3, as DNA: TGCGCCAGCAGCCAAGGAGGAGCAGGGGGTACACCCCTCCACTTT. Protein: CASSQGGAGGTPLHF.

The chain combines TRBV18 with TRBJ2-5, with 8 bases lining up with TRBD2. V lost 2 bases and J lost 2; bases outside the gene matches: 1. The length of the CDR3 is 14 residues. Germline CDR1 and CDR2: KGHSH and LQKENI. The CDR3: CASSPGTRQETQYF. The CDR3 DNA reads as TGTGCCAGCTCACCAGGGACTAGACAAGAGACCCAGTACTTC.

J is TRBJ2-5 and V is TRBV5-1; maybe TRBD1 (7 bases). V was shortened by 4 bases and J by 3 bases, with 19 bases between the two germline ends. This CDR3 region has 16 residues. Germline CDR1 reads SGHRS; CDR2 reads YFSETQ. The CDR3 DNA is TGCGCCAGCAGCCGAAGGACAGGCGGCGGGGAAGAGACCCAGTACTTC. As protein: CASSRRTGGGEETQYF.

The rearrangement joins TRBV9 to TRBJ1-2; the D is unclear. V lost 3 bases, J lost 7 bases, and 16 bases lay in between. Germline V gene data show CDR1 as SGDLS and CDR2 as YYNGEE. CDR3 length: 14 residues. CDR3 sequence reads: CASSATSEGFGYTF. The DNA of the CDR3 is TGTGCCAGCAGCGCAACCAGCGAGGGATTTGGCTACACCTTC.

This clone occurred once. V usage is TRBV11-2 and J usage is TRBJ1-1; 10 bases line up with TRBD1. CDR3 length: 15 amino acids. Germline CDR1 reads SGHAT; CDR2 reads FQNNGV. With 3 bases clipped from V and 4 bases from J, the junction kept 5 bases outside the gene matches. CDR3 sequence (DNA): TGTGCCAGCAGCTTTTCGACAGGGGGCCTCACTGAAGCTTTCTTT. It codes for CASSFSTGGLTEAFF. Full variable domain (missing parts from reference TRBV11-2 and TRBJ1-1): EAGVAQSPRYKIIEKRQSVAFWCNPISGHATLYWYQQILGQGPKLLIQFQNNGVVDDSQLPKDRFSAERLKGVDSTLKIQPAKLEDSAVYLCASSFSTGGLTEAFFGQGTRLTVV.

This clone was picked up a small number of times. The chain carries TRBV27 and TRBJ1-1; D unresolved. CDR1 is MNHEY, CDR2 SMNVEV, per germline (reference sequence). V was clipped by 6 bases and J by 2 bases, with 10 bases between them. CDR3 length: 13 residues. Here the CDR3 DNA reads TGTGCCAGCAGCCCGAGGACTAACACTGAAGCTTTCTTT. Amino acid sequence: CASSPRTNTEAFF.

The chain links TRBV5-4 to TRBJ1-1; D possibly corresponds to TRBD1 (5 bases). V lost 1 base to trimming and J lost 1 base, with 14 bases between them. This CDR3 contains 16 residues. Germline CDR1 SGHNT, CDR2 YYREEE (reference sequence). CDR3 loop: CASSLMSGGENTEAFF. The CDR3 DNA sequence: TGTGCCAGCAGCTTGATGAGCGGGGGAGAGAACACTGAAGCTTTCTTT.

The count of this clone is one. V is TRBV4-3 and J is TRBJ2-5, with 9 positions matching TRBD2. The germline CDR1 and CDR2 sequences are LGHNA and YSLEER. CDR3 length: 18 residues. V shed 0 bases, J shed 1 base, and the junction held 9 bases outside the gene matches. The CDR3 coding sequence is TGCGCCAGCAGCCAAGATTTCCCCTTAGCGGGGGTCCAAGAGACCCAGTACTTC. Its translation: CASSQDFPLAGVQETQYF.

The chain couples TRBV2 to TRBJ1-1; maybe TRBD1 (6 bases). V was pared by 6 bases and J by 2 bases, with 13 bases between. CDR3 size: 14 residues. CDR1 and CDR2 (germline): SNHLY, FYNNEI. The CDR3 loop is CASSPQQGNTEAFF. The CDR3 bases are TGTGCCAGCAGCCCCCAACAGGGAAACACTGAAGCTTTCTTT.

The chain employs TRBV19 and TRBJ1-3, with TRBD1 identical over 9 bases. The CDR3 runs 16 residues. CDR1 and CDR2 (germline): LNHDA, SQIVND (reference sequence). V lost 3 bases to trimming and J lost 0 bases; unmatched junction nucleotides: 3. The DNA for the CDR3 is TGTGCCAGTAGTATTGGGACAGGGATCTCTGGAAACACCATATATTTT. This gives the protein CASSIGTGISGNTIYF.

This clone was counted only a few times. J is TRBJ2-2 and V is TRBV4-1; 7 nucleotides line up with TRBD1. The germline gives CDR1 MGHRA, CDR2 YSYEKL. The CDR3 has 14 residues. V gave up 5 bases and J gave up 5 bases; unmatched junction bases: 5. CDR3: CASSLNRGTGELFF. The CDR3 DNA sequence: TGCGCCAGCAGCTTGAACAGGGGTACCGGGGAGCTGTTTTTT.

The CDR3 region has the DNA TGCGCCAGCAGCTTGGATAGAGAGACCCAGTACTTC. Encoded protein: CASSLDRETQYF. The chain is built from TRBV5-1 and TRBJ2-5; the D is unclear. Germline CDR1 is SGHRS and CDR2 is YFSETQ. V lost 0 bases and J 4 bases, leaving 4 bases between the germline ends. This CDR3 has 12 amino acids.

V gene TRBV6-5 combines with J gene TRBJ1-1, with TRBD1 matching 7 bases. With 0 bases clipped from V and 2 bases from J, the junction kept 3 bases outside the gene matches. This CDR3 is built from 15 residues. CDR1 is MNHEY and CDR2 is SVGAGI in the germline V gene. The CDR3 nucleotides read TGTGCCAGCAGTTACTCGCGACAGGGAAACACTGAAGCTTTCTTT. It codes for CASSYSRQGNTEAFF.

The chain is built from TRBV5-1 and TRBJ2-6; TRBD2 matches at 11 bases. Trimming at V came to 7 bases and at J to 0 bases, leaving 6 bases not matched to a gene. Germline loops: CDR1 SGHRS, CDR2 YFSETQ. This CDR3 is built from 17 residues. The CDR3 bases are TGCGCCAGCGGGACTAGCGGCTTCGGCTCTGGGGCCAACGTCCTGACTTTC. Translating gives CASGTSGFGSGANVLTF. Based on the CDR3 plus reference TRBV5-1 and TRBJ2-6, the full variable domain is KAGVTQTPRYLIKTRGQQVTLSCSPISGHRSVSWYQQTPGQGLQFLFEYFSETQRNKGNFPGRFSGRQFSNSRSEMNVSTLELGDSALYLCASGTSGFGSGANVLTFGAGSRLTVL.

The V call is TRBV11-3, the J call TRBJ1-3; tentatively, D is TRBD1 (6 bases). Looked up from germline, CDR1 is SGHNT and CDR2 is YENEEA. The ends were cut back, 5 bases at V and 4 bases at J, with 9 bases in the middle. The length of the CDR3 is 13 residues. DNA for the CDR3: TGTGCCAGCAGCACCGGACAGGGAAACACCATATATTTT. Protein sequence: CASSTGQGNTIYF.